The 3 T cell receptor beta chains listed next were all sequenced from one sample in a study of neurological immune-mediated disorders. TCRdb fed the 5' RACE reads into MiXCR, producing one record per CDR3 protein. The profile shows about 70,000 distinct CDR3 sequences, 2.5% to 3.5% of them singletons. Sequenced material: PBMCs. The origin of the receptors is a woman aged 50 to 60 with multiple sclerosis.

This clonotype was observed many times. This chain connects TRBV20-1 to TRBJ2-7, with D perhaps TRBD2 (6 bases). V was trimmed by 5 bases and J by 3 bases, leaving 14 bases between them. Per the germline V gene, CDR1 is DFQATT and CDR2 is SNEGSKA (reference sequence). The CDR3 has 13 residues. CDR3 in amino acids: CSARTTTNYEQYF. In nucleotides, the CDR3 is TGCAGTGCTCGGACTACCACAAACTACGAGCAGTACTTC.

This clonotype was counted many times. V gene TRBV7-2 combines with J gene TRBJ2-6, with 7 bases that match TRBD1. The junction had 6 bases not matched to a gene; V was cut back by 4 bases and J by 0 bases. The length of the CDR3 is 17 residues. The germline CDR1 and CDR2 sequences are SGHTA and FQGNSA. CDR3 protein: CASSSRQGFSGANVLTF. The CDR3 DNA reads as TGTGCCAGCAGCTCGCGACAGGGCTTCTCTGGGGCCAACGTCCTGACTTTC. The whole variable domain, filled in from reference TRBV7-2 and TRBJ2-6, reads GAGVSQSPSNKVTEKGKDVELRCDPISGHTALYWYRQSLGQGLEFLIYFQGNSAPDKSGLPSDRFSAERTGGSVSTLTIQRTQQEDSAVYLCASSSRQGFSGANVLTFGAGSRLTVL.

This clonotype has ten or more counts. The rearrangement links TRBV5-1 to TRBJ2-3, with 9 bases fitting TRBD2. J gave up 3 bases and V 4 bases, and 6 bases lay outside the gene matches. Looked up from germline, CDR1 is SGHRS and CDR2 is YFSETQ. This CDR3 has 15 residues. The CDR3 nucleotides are TGCGCCAGCAGCGGCGGGACTAGCAGGACAGATACGCAGTATTTT. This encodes CASSGGTSRTDTQYF.